This T cell receptor (beta chain) was recovered during a study of vaccination effects on CD4 cells after COVID-19. Study-wide background: Participants completed two doses of the BNT162b2 or mRNA-1273 vaccine. Overall study findings and caveats: Marked contraction was observed in infection-induced and vaccine-induced clones late after vaccination.

On this clone itself: Its cognate antigen is unknown.

Antigen-specific CD4+ T cells were expanded (with viral peptide pools) by the ViraFEST assay ahead of sequencing. Subsequent to a culture period of 10 to 11 days, CD4+ T cells were isolated. Vaccine recipients had no previous SARS-CoV-2 infection; their nucleocapsid antibodies were negative. Cultures of 2 million or so PBMC per well contained approximately 10 IU/ml IL-2 plus 10 ug/ml peptides. At days 3 and 7, half of the medium was exchanged for IL-2 medium. The assay was immunoSEQ multiplex PCR, and TCRdb's table has in-frame clones only and misses some. Of tens of thousands of clones listed, about four fifths were seen once; the top ten hold just under 3%. Trimming cost V 6 bases and J 3 bases; bases outside gene matches: 4. This CDR3 contains 13 residues. From germline, CDR1 is WSHSY and CDR2 SAAADI.

This receptor was identified in a human donor who received a COVID-19 vaccine. The material sequenced was CD4+ T cells from PBMCs cultured with HCoV-NL63 spike peptides, taken before COVID-19 vaccination. This chain links TRBV10-2 with TRBJ1-2; 7 bases line up with TRBD1. Here the CDR3 reads CASRETGDYGYTF. The CDR3, as DNA: TGCGCCAGCAGAGAAACAGGGGACTATGGCTACACCTTC.